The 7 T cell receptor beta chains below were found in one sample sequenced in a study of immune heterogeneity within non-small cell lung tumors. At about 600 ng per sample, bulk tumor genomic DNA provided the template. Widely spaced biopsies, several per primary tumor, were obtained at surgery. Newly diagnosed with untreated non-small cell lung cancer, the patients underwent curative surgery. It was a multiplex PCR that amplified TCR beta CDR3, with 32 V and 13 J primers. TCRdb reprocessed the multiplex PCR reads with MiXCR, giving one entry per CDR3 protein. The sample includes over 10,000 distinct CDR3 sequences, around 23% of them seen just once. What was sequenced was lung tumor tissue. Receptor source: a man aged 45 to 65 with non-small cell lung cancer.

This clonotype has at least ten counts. The CDR3 protein is CASSDEGQSGNTIYF. As DNA, the CDR3 is TGTGCCAGCAGTGACGAGGGACAGTCGGGAAACACCATATATTTT. The rearrangement uses TRBV6-1 and TRBJ1-3; 7 bases align to TRBD1. The ends lost 3 bases at V and 4 bases at J; junction bases unmatched: 6. Per the germline V gene, CDR1 is MNHNS and CDR2 is SASEGT. The CDR3 runs 15 residues.

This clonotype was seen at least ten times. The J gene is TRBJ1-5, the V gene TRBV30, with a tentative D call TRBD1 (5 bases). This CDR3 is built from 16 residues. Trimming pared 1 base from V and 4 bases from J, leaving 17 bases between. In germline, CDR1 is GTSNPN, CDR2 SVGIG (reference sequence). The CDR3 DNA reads TGTGCCTGGAGTGGTGCCTGGGGCCAAGGGAATCAGCCCCAGCATTTT. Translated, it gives CAWSGAWGQGNQPQHF.

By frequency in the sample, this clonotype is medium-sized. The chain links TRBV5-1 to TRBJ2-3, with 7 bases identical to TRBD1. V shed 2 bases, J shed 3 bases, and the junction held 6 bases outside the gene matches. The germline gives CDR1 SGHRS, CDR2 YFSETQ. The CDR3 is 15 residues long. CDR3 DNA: TGCGCCAGCAGCTTCCGACAGGGTGGAACAGATACGCAGTATTTT. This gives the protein CASSFRQGGTDTQYF.

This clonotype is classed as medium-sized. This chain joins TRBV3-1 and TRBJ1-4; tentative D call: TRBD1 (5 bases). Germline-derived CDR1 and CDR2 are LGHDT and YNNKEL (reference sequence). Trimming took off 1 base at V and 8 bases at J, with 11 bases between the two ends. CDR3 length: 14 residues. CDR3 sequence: CASSQGGAREKLFF. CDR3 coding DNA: TGTGCCAGCAGCCAAGGTGGGGCTCGAGAAAAACTGTTTTTT.

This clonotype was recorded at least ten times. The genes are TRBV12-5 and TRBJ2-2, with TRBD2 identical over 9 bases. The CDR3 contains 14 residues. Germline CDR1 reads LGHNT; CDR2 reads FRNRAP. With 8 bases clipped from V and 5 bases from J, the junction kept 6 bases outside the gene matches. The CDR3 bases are TGTGCTAGTCGGCGGGAGGGAGGAACCGGGGAGCTGTTTTTT. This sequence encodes CASRREGGTGELFF.

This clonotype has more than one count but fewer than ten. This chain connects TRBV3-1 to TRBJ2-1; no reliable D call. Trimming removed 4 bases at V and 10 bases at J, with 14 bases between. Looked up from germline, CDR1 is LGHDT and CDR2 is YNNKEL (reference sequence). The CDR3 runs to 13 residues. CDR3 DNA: TGTGCCAGCAGCCCACATCTGGGCACGGAGCAGTTCTTC. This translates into CASSPHLGTEQFF.

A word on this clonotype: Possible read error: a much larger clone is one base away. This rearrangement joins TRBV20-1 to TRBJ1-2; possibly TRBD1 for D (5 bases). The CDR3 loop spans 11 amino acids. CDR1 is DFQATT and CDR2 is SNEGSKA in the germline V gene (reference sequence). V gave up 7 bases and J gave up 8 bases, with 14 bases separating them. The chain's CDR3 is CSVRDLLGYTF. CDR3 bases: TGCAGTGTTAGGGACTTACTGGGCTACACCTTC.